The following is a T cell receptor (beta chain) sequence with its context. The target antigen is unknown. Trimming cost V 5 bases and J 1 base, with 8 bases left between them. The length of the CDR3 is 13 residues. Germline CDR1 reads SEHNR; CDR2 reads FQNEAQ (reference sequence). The data are from a study of T-cell reconstitution after alpha-beta-depleted transplantation in children. Regarding the study as a whole: Several hundred expanded graft clones reportedly gave rise to the alpha-beta T cells present about two months after transplant. Hyperexpanded clones declined; after one year, newly produced T cells mostly supplied diversity.

Using unique molecular identifiers, the investigators prepared the TCRbeta library. Via MiXCR, TCRdb re-called the PCR reads, giving one row per CDR3 protein. The sample holds about 250,000 distinct CDR3 sequences, 24% seen once. The receptor's source is a female patient aged 2-9 years who had a stem cell transplant for congenital amegakaryocytic thrombocytopenia, so the T cells may come from the graft donor. The material was PBMCs, mostly from graft donor cells, obtained 360 days after TCRalphabeta/CD19-depleted stem cell transplant. The chain has TRBV7-9 and TRBJ1-2; D is perhaps TRBD1 (6 bases). CDR3: CASSRQVNYGYTF. CDR3 coding DNA: TGTGCCAGCAGCCGACAGGTTAACTATGGCTACACCTTC.